The clone carrying this T cell receptor (beta chain) was detected only a few times. Its antigen is unidentified. This entry belongs to a study of T cell responses to AZD1222 COVID-19 vaccine. Study-wide findings and caveats: A mostly white British donor set with more females was recruited, and clonal diversity was possibly underestimated.

This CDR3 is built from 15 residues. Trimming at V came to 2 bases and at J to 3 bases, leaving 4 bases not matched to a gene. In germline, CDR1 is SGHTA, CDR2 FQGNSA. TCRdb's copy holds only in-frame clones and misses some; the assay was immunoSEQ multiplex PCR. The sample has 130,000 to 150,000 clones, around 90% seen once; the top ten hold roughly 5.4%. This TCR derives from an adult who received the MenACWY meningococcal vaccine as a control. This sample comprised peripheral blood, obtained 28 days after the second dose of the MenACWY control vaccine. The V and J genes are TRBV7-2 and TRBJ1-2; 9 positions match TRBD1. CDR3 region: CASSLTGGGYYGYTF. The CDR3 DNA reads as TGTGCCAGCAGCTTAACAGGGGGCGGGTACTATGGCTACACCTTC.